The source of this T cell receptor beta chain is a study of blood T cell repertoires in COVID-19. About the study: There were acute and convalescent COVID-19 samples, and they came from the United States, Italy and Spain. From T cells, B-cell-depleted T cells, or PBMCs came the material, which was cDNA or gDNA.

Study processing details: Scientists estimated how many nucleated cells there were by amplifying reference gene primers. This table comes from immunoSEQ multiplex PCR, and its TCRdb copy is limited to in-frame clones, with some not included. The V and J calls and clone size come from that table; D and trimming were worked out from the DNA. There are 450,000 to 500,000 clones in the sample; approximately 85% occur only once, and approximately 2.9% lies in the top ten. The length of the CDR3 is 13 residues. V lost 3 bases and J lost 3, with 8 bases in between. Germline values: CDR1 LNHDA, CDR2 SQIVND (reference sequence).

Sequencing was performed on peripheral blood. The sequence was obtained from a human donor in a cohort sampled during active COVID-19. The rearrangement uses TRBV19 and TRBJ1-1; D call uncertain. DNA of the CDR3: TGTGCCAGTAGTATTTTTAGAGACACTGAAGCTTTCTTT. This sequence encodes CASSIFRDTEAFF.